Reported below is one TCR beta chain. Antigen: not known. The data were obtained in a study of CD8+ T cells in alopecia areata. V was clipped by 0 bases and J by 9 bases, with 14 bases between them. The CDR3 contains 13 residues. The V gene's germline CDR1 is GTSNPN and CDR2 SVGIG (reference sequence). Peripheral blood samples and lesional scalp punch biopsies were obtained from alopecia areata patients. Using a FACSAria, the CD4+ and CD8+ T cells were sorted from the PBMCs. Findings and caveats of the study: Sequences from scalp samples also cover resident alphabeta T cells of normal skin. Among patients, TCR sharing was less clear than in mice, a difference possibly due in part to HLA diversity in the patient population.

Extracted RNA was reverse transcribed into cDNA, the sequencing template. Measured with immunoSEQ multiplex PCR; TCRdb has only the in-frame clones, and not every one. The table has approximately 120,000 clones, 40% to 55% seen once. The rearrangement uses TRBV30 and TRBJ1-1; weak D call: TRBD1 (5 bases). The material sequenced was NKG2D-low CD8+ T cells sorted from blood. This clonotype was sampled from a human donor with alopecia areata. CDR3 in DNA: TGTGCCTGGAGTGTACAAATGGGGCCCCAAGCTTTCTTT. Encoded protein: CAWSVQMGPQAFF.